The present entry profiles one T cell receptor beta chain with its context. The data stem from a study of blood T cell repertoires in COVID-19. About the study: Samples taken during acute and convalescent COVID-19 were collected in the United States, Italy and Spain. Nucleic acid was either cDNA or gDNA, and it came from T cells, B-cell-depleted T cells, or PBMCs.

Source study methods: Nucleated cell number was recorded as an estimate derived from reference gene primer amplification. This table comes from immunoSEQ multiplex PCR, and its TCRdb copy is limited to in-frame clones, with some not included. That table furnishes V, J and clone size, whereas the DNA furnished D and trimming. This table holds 140,000 to 150,000 clones, approximately 87% found once. The CDR3 consists of 15 residues. Germline-derived CDR1 and CDR2 are LNHDA and SQIVND (reference sequence). Trimming cost V 4 bases and J 5 bases; bases outside gene matches: 8. This chain uses TRBV19 with TRBJ1-1; TRBD1 matches 9 bases. Specimen: peripheral blood. This TCR derives from a man at least 80 years old with acute or convalescent COVID-19. This chain's CDR3 is CASSTTGGASTEAFF. DNA for the CDR3: TGTGCCAGTAGTACAACAGGGGGCGCGAGTACTGAAGCTTTCTTT.